The table lists the clone carrying this TCR beta chain with a few counts. Its antigen is unknown. Produced via immunoSEQ multiplex PCR; TCRdb's table is partial and in-frame only. The sample shows 50,000 or so clones, 79% of them seen only once. J was trimmed by 2 bases and V by 2 bases; bases with no gene match: 3. Germline V gene sequence: CDR1 PRHDT, CDR2 FYEKMQ (reference sequence). The length of the CDR3 is 14 residues. The sample belongs to a study of radiotherapy plus CTLA-4 blockade in lung cancer. Study-level background: Disease control reached 30% to 35%, with objective responses in 15% to 20%.

Study findings and constraints: Some TCR clones had been derived from tumors. These clones expanded in peripheral blood after radiotherapy plus ipilimumab.

This chain connects TRBV13 to TRBJ2-7, with 7 bases fitting TRBD2. The sample here was peripheral blood, taken from a patient treated with radiotherapy plus ipilimumab. The sequence was collected from a human donor with non-small cell lung cancer who had a partial response to radiotherapy plus ipilimumab. This CDR3 reads CASSLRGSPYEQYF. The CDR3, as DNA: TGTGCCAGCAGCTTACGCGGGAGCCCCTACGAGCAGTACTTC.